Below, 21 T cell receptor beta chains from the same sample are listed, as sequenced in a study of T-cell reconstitution after alpha-beta-depleted transplantation in children. Preparing the TCRbeta library involved the use of unique molecular identifiers. TCRdb redid the calling of the PCR reads with MiXCR, one entry per CDR3 protein. The sample holds approximately 130,000 distinct CDR3 sequences, around 9.8% seen once. The input for sequencing was PBMCs, mostly from graft donor cells, taken 180 days after TCRalphabeta/CD19-depleted stem cell transplant. The receptors come from a girl under two years old who had a stem cell transplant for combined immunodeficiency, so the T cells may come from the graft donor.

This clonotype was seen a few times. The J gene is TRBJ2-4, the V gene TRBV5-1; 8 nucleotides line up with TRBD2. Germline V gene data show CDR1 as SGHRS and CDR2 as YFSETQ. This CDR3 region has 18 residues. V gave up 0 bases and J gave up 3 bases; unmatched junction bases: 11. In nucleotides, the CDR3 is TGCGCCAGCAGCTTGGTCCTGCGGGGGGCGAAGGACAAAAACATTCAGTACTTC. Encoded protein: CASSLVLRGAKDKNIQYF.

V and J are TRBV12-3 or TRBV12-4 and TRBJ1-5; D gene ambiguous. V lost 6 bases and J lost 3, with 15 bases in between. The CDR3 spans 15 residues. CDR3 region: CASSTGLFPNQPQHF. CDR3 DNA: TGTGCCAGCAGCACGGGATTATTTCCCAATCAGCCCCAGCATTTT.

This clonotype was observed a few times. J is TRBJ2-2 and V is TRBV20-1, with no clear D. The CDR3 is 16 residues long. CDR1 and CDR2 from the germline V gene are DFQATT and SNEGSKA (reference sequence). The V gene lost 6 bases and the J gene lost 3 bases, with 20 bases spanning the gap. The CDR3 loop reads CSATYRTFLYTGELFF. For the CDR3, the DNA is TGCAGTGCCACATACCGGACCTTTCTTTACACCGGGGAGCTGTTTTTT.

This clonotype was detected ten times or more. The chain couples TRBV5-1 to TRBJ2-7, with 7 bases aligning to TRBD2. Germline CDR1 reads SGHRS; CDR2 reads YFSETQ. There are 14 residues in the CDR3. With 4 bases clipped from V and 2 bases from J, the junction kept 6 bases outside the gene matches. The CDR3 here is CASSPREDPYEQYF. In DNA form, the CDR3 reads TGCGCCAGCAGCCCCCGGGAGGATCCCTACGAGCAGTACTTC.

The genes are TRBV7-9 and TRBJ1-4, with TRBD1 matching 9 bases. Germline trimming cut 2 bases from V and 6 bases from J; bases unmatched to any gene: 1. Germline V gene data show CDR1 as SEHNR and CDR2 as FQNEAQ (reference sequence). The length of the CDR3 is 14 residues. CDR3 nucleotides: TGTGCCAGCAGCTTAAACAGGGGGCATGAAAAACTGTTTTTT. Translated: CASSLNRGHEKLFF.

This clonotype was found a few times. The rearrangement uses TRBV9 and TRBJ2-2, with a weak D call TRBD1 (6 bases). V gave up 4 bases and J gave up 2 bases, with 15 bases separating them. CDR3 length: 16 residues. Germline V gene lookup returns CDR1 SGDLS and CDR2 YYNGEE. The CDR3 here is CASSIGQRANTGELFF. CDR3 DNA sequence: TGTGCCAGCAGCATAGGACAGCGAGCTAACACCGGGGAGCTGTTTTTT. Drawing the rest from reference TRBV9 and TRBJ2-2, the complete variable domain is DSGVTQTPKHLITATGQRVTLRCSPRSGDLSVYWYQQSLDQGLQFLIQYYNGEERAKGNILERFSAQQFPDLHSELNLSSLELGDSALYFCASSIGQRANTGELFFGEGSRLTVL.

The chain has TRBV12-3 or TRBV12-4 and TRBJ2-5, with TRBD2 identical over 9 bases. The junction had 16 bases not matched to a gene; V was cut back by 3 bases and J by 5 bases. This CDR3 region has 18 residues. CDR3 in DNA: TGTGCCAGCAGTTTGGTAGGAATAGCGGGAGCGGGTGCGGAGACCCAGTACTTC. Translating it yields CASSLVGIAGAGAETQYF.

V and J are TRBV12-3 or TRBV12-4 and TRBJ2-1, with D unclear. The CDR3 spans 16 residues. Trimming shortened V by 4 bases and J by 0 bases, and 13 bases separated the two germline ends. The CDR3 nucleotides are TGTGCCAGCAGTTCCCGGACCATGAGCTCCTACAATGAGCAGTTCTTC. Protein product: CASSSRTMSSYNEQFF.

Many counts were recorded for this clonotype. This rearrangement joins TRBV20-1 to TRBJ2-7; TRBD2 is a possible D gene (5 bases). V was trimmed by 2 bases and J by 0 bases, leaving 5 bases between them. Per germline, CDR1 DFQATT and CDR2 SNEGSKA (reference sequence). The CDR3 sequence is 12 residues long. Written as DNA, the CDR3 is TGCAGTGCTAGAACTAGCTCCTACGAGCAGTACTTC. Translating gives CSARTSSYEQYF.

CDR3: CSGLGLAANNEQFF. The CDR3 region has the DNA TGCAGTGGCCTGGGACTAGCGGCGAACAATGAGCAGTTCTTC. The chain is built from TRBV20-1 and TRBJ2-1; 11 nucleotides match TRBD2. There are 14 residues in the CDR3. Germline V lookup: CDR1 DFQATT, CDR2 SNEGSKA (reference sequence). After removal of 7 bases from V and 5 bases from J, the junction contained 7 bases not matched to a gene.

In regard to this clonotype: Its ends do not fully match the called genes, so a read error is possible. The chain uses TRBV20-1 and TRBJ2-5; 8 bases map to TRBD2. The length of the CDR3 is 15 residues. Germline V gene data show CDR1 as DFQATT and CDR2 as SNEGSKA (reference sequence). The CDR3 region has the DNA TGCAGTGCTAGTCTGGTGCGGGAGGTTCAAGAGCCCCAGTACTTC. It codes for CSASLVREVQEPQYF.

The genes are TRBV18 and TRBJ2-7; unclear D gene. Germline assignment: CDR1 KGHSH and CDR2 LQKENI. The V and J ends lost 3 bases and 0 bases respectively, with 12 bases between them. There are 15 residues in the CDR3. CDR3 sequence reads: CASSPRSQSSYEQYF. The DNA for the CDR3 is TGTGCCAGCTCACCCAGATCCCAAAGCTCCTACGAGCAGTACTTC.

CDR3 in amino acids: CASSSGGLQETQYF. CDR3 nucleotide sequence: TGTGCCAGTTCTAGCGGGGGCCTCCAAGAGACCCAGTACTTC. The gene calls are TRBV6-1 and TRBJ2-5; 10 bases agree with TRBD2. The germline gives CDR1 MNHNS, CDR2 SASEGT. The CDR3 consists of 14 residues. The trim removed 9 bases at V and 1 base at J, leaving 5 bases unmatched.

This clonotype has only a few counts. This rearrangement joins TRBV9 to TRBJ2-7; D might be TRBD1 (6 bases). The germline CDR1 and CDR2 sequences are SGDLS and YYNGEE. Between the trimmed V and J ends, which lost 0 bases and 0 bases, there was a span of 10 bases. The CDR3 has 15 residues. CDR3 sequence reads: CASSVGWDNSYEQYF. The CDR3 DNA is TGTGCCAGCAGCGTAGGGTGGGACAACTCCTACGAGCAGTACTTC.

This sequence joins TRBV20-1 and TRBJ2-2; 9 bases agree with TRBD2. CDR1 is DFQATT, CDR2 SNEGSKA, per germline (reference sequence). V shed 2 bases and J 4 bases; nucleotides not matched to a gene: 8. The CDR3 length is 16 residues. Here the CDR3 reads CSARPIAGAGTGELFF. As DNA, the CDR3 is TGCAGTGCTAGACCTATAGCGGGAGCGGGCACCGGGGAGCTGTTTTTT.

This clonotype was counted only a few times. This chain joins TRBV20-1 and TRBJ2-2; TRBD2 might be the D (6 bases). Germline assignment: CDR1 DFQATT and CDR2 SNEGSKA (reference sequence). The CDR3 spans 14 residues. V lost 3 bases and J lost 0, with 8 bases in between. For the CDR3, the DNA is TGCAGTGCTAGCCCTAGCGCGAACACCGGGGAGCTGTTTTTT. Its translation: CSASPSANTGELFF.

This clonotype occurred a few times. The chain has TRBV4-2 and TRBJ2-7; D is possibly TRBD1 or TRBD2 (5 bases each). The V end was cut by 0 bases, the J end by 1 base, with 13 bases between. This CDR3 has 16 residues. CDR1 is LGHNA, CDR2 YNFKEQ, per germline. The CDR3 DNA is TGTGCCAGCAGCCAAGATGGGCAGGGCGGGTCCTACGAGCAGTACTTC. Translated, it gives CASSQDGQGGSYEQYF.

This clonotype turned up a few times. DNA of the CDR3: TGTGCCAGCAGTCCCCGGACGGGAAACACTGAAGCTTTCTTT. Protein sequence: CASSPRTGNTEAFF. This chain joins TRBV5-5 and TRBJ1-1; no reliable D call. Germline lookup yields CDR1 SGHKS and CDR2 YYEKEE (reference sequence). The CDR3 has 14 residues. Trimming left V 5 bases short and J 2 bases short, with 13 bases between.

This clonotype was counted a single time. For the CDR3, the DNA is TGTGCCAGCAGCCCCGGGCCGGATGAGCAGTTCTTC. Its translation is CASSPGPDEQFF. This sequence joins TRBV6-5 and TRBJ2-1; the D is unclear. Trimming removed 6 bases from V and 8 bases from J, with 11 bases in between. The CDR3 is 12 amino acids. CDR1 is MNHEY, CDR2 SVGAGI, per germline.

The chain links TRBV20-1 to TRBJ2-7, with 14 positions matching TRBD2. Germline V gene sequence: CDR1 DFQATT, CDR2 SNEGSKA (reference sequence). The length of the CDR3 is 16 residues. The V segment lost 3 bases and the J segment 5 bases; nucleotides outside the gene matches: 9. The CDR3 DNA sequence: TGCAGTGCTAGTTCCGGGACTAGCGGGAGTGGCGACGAGCAGTACTTC. Its translation: CSASSGTSGSGDEQYF.

The chain carries TRBV29-1 and TRBJ2-1, with D perhaps given as TRBD1 or TRBD2 (5 bases each). Germline V CDR1 and CDR2: SQVTM, ANQGSEA. The CDR3 spans 14 residues. V gave up 2 bases and J gave up 12 bases, with 20 bases separating them. As DNA, the CDR3 is TGCAGCGTTGAACCCGCCGGGGTGGGACGGGGGCAGTTCTTC. Its protein product is CSVEPAGVGRGQFF.